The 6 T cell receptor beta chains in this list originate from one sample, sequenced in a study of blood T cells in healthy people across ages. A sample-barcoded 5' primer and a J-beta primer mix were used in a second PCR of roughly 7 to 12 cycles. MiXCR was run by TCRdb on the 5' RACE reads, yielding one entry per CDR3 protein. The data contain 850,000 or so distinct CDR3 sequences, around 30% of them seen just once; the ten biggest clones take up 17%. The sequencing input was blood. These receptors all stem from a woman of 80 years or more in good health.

Here the CDR3 reads CASSVNILSGANVLTF. CDR3 coding DNA: TGTGCCAGCAGCGTAAACATACTCTCTGGGGCCAACGTCCTGACTTTC. The rearrangement joins TRBV2 to TRBJ2-6; unclear D gene. The CDR3 is 16 amino acids. V was clipped by 6 bases and J by 0 bases, with 12 bases between them. The germline V gene has CDR1 SNHLY and CDR2 FYNNEI.

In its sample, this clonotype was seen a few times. The CDR3 nucleotides are TGTGCCATCAGTGGGATACAGACAGTGACGGCTTTCTTT. This translates into CAISGIQTVTAFF. V gene TRBV10-3 combines with J gene TRBJ1-1; TRBD1 is a possible D gene (5 bases). The CDR3 consists of 13 residues. The germline V gene encodes CDR1 ENHRY and CDR2 SYGVKD. V was clipped by 4 bases and J by 11 bases, with 17 bases between them.

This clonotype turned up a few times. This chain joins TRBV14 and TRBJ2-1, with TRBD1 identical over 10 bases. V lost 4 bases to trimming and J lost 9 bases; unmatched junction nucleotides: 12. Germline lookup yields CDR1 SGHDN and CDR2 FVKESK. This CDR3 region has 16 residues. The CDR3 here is CASSPSRAGQGTEQFF. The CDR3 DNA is TGTGCCAGCAGCCCATCACGGGCGGGACAGGGGACTGAGCAGTTCTTC.

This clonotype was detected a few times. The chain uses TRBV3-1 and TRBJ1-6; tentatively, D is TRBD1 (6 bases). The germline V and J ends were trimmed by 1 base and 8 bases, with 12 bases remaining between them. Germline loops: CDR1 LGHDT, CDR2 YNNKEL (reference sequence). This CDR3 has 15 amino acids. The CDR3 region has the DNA TGTGCCAGCAGCCAAGGGAATGGGGGCGATTCACCCCTCCACTTT. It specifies CASSQGNGGDSPLHF.

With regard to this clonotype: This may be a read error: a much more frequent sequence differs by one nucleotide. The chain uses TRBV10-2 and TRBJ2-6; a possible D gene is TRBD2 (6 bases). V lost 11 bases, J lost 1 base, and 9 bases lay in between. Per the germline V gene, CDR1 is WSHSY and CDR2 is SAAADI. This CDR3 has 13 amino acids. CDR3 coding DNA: TGCGCCGGCGGGGTTTCTGGGGCCAACGTCCTGACTTTC. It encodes CAGGVSGANVLTF.

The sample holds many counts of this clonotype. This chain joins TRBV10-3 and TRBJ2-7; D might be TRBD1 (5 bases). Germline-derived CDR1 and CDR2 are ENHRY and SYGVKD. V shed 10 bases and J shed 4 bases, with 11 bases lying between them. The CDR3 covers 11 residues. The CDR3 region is CATGKGYEQYF. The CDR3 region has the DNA TGTGCCACGGGTAAGGGGTACGAGCAGTACTTC.